Below are 22 T cell receptor beta chains sequenced from a single sample in a study of T cell responses to AZD1222 COVID-19 vaccine. Repertoires were generated with immunoSEQ multiplex PCR, while TCRdb's copy carries only in-frame clones and drops some. This sample has about 150,000 clones; approximately 90% occur once, and the top ten carry approximately 2.5%. The sample here was peripheral blood, taken on day 0 of AZD1222 vaccination. The receptors here all came from an adult in good health.

J is TRBJ2-1 and V is TRBV2; no clear D gene. Germline assignment: CDR1 SNHLY and CDR2 FYNNEI. V shed 3 bases and J shed 7 bases, with 7 bases lying between them. This CDR3 is 12 amino acids long. CDR3 residues: CASSELGNEQFF. In DNA, the CDR3 is TGTGCCAGCAGTGAGCTTGGGAATGAGCAGTTCTTC.

The rearrangement links TRBV28 to TRBJ2-7; 11 bases map to TRBD1. This CDR3 has 16 amino acids. V gave up 6 bases and J gave up 3 bases; unmatched junction bases: 10. Germline lookup yields CDR1 MDHEN and CDR2 SYDVKM. The CDR3 nucleotides are TGTGCCAGCAGGGGCGGACGGACAGGGGGCTTCTACGAGCAGTACTTC. This sequence encodes CASRGGRTGGFYEQYF.

V gene TRBV6-6 combines with J gene TRBJ1-4; unclear D gene. The germline V and J ends were trimmed by 0 bases and 5 bases, with 10 bases remaining between them. CDR3 length: 15 residues. The germline V gene has CDR1 MNHNY and CDR2 SVGAGI (reference sequence). The CDR3 DNA reads TGTGCCAGCAGTTACTCGAATCGGCAAAATGAAAAACTGTTTTTT. Encoded protein: CASSYSNRQNEKLFF.

The chain uses TRBV2 and TRBJ1-2; D is undetermined. The CDR3 length is 14 residues. The V gene's germline CDR1 is SNHLY and CDR2 FYNNEI. The V end lost 1 base, the J end lost 5 bases, and 11 bases lay between the germline ends. CDR3 region: CASSEDRIQYGYTF. CDR3 DNA: TGTGCCAGCAGTGAAGACCGCATACAATATGGCTACACCTTC.

The rearrangement uses TRBV21-1 and TRBJ1-3. TRBV21-1 constitutes a pseudogene. The length of the CDR3 is 17 residues. The CDR3 bases are TGTGCCAGCAGCAAAGGGAGGGAACGATTAACGGGAAACACCATATATTTT. It specifies CASSKGRERLTGNTIYF.

CDR3 bases: TGTGCCAGCAGCGTAGGCGTGGCTGAGCAAGAGACCCAGTACTTC. It translates to CASSVGVAEQETQYF. V and J are TRBV9 and TRBJ2-5, with unresolved D. Germline values: CDR1 SGDLS, CDR2 YYNGEE. Trimming shortened V by 0 bases and J by 2 bases, and 11 bases separated the two germline ends. The CDR3 length is 15 residues.

The count of this clone is one. This chain links TRBV5-1 with TRBJ2-4, with 9 bases that match TRBD2. The CDR3 has 16 amino acids. With 1 base clipped from V and 1 base from J, the junction kept 3 bases outside the gene matches. Germline-derived CDR1 and CDR2 are SGHRS and YFSETQ. Here the CDR3 reads CASSLLREGAKNIQYF. In DNA form, the CDR3 reads TGCGCCAGCAGCTTGCTGCGGGAGGGGGCCAAAAACATTCAGTACTTC.

In this sample, this clone turned up a few times. The J gene is TRBJ1-3, the V gene TRBV2; 7 bases agree with TRBD1. The germline V gene has CDR1 SNHLY and CDR2 FYNNEI. J was trimmed by 4 bases and V by 6 bases; bases with no gene match: 18. This CDR3 has 18 residues. The CDR3 coding sequence is TGTGCCAGCAGCCGAATAGGGAGAGACAGGGCACCCGGAAACACCATATATTTT. Residues: CASSRIGRDRAPGNTIYF.

The chain links TRBV3-1 (or the pseudogene TRBV3-2) to TRBJ2-7, with D possibly TRBD2 on 6 matching bases. This CDR3 region has 14 residues. Germline V CDR1 and CDR2: LGHDT, YNNKEL (reference sequence). Trimming stripped 0 bases from V and 4 bases from J, with 10 bases between. This CDR3 is CASSQDTSRYEQYF. CDR3 nucleotide sequence: TGTGCCAGCAGCCAAGATACTAGCAGATACGAGCAGTACTTC.

The chain combines TRBV7-9 with TRBJ1-2, with 7 positions matching TRBD1. Trimming at V came to 5 bases and at J to 3 bases, leaving 12 bases not matched to a gene. The CDR3 runs 16 residues. Germline loops: CDR1 SEHNR, CDR2 FQNEAQ (reference sequence). CDR3 nucleotide sequence: TGTGCCAGCAGCCCGGCCTCCGACAGGGTGGACTATGGCTACACCTTC. Amino acids: CASSPASDRVDYGYTF.

This chain links TRBV2 with TRBJ2-1; either TRBD1 or TRBD2 may supply D (5 bases each). Germline V CDR1 and CDR2: SNHLY, FYNNEI. V was pared by 6 bases and J by 5 bases, with 11 bases between. CDR3 length: 13 residues. As DNA, the CDR3 is TGTGCCAGCAGCCGGGGCCTTCACAATGAGCAGTTCTTC. It translates to CASSRGLHNEQFF.

The rearrangement links TRBV21-1 to TRBJ2-5; the table's D gene call, TRBD2, was not cross checked with the DNA. TRBV21-1 is classified as a pseudogene. The CDR3 is 16 amino acids. In DNA form, the CDR3 reads TGTGCCAGCAGCAAAGGGGTTCCGGGGGTTAGGGAGACCCAGTACTTC. It specifies CASSKGVPGVRETQYF.

The chain uses TRBV7-9 and TRBJ1-1; D is unclear. Germline loops: CDR1 SEHNR, CDR2 FQNEAQ (reference sequence). CDR3 length equals 16 residues. V gave up 3 bases and J gave up 3 bases, with 17 bases separating them. CDR3 region: CASSFLVSLRDTEAFF. In DNA, the CDR3 is TGTGCCAGCAGCTTCCTTGTGTCGCTGCGGGACACTGAAGCTTTCTTT.

V is TRBV24-1 and J is TRBJ2-7; D is unclear. The germline V gene has CDR1 KGHDR and CDR2 SFDVKD. Trimming pared 2 bases from V and 6 bases from J, leaving 10 bases between. The CDR3 is made up of 13 amino acids. For the CDR3, the DNA is TGTGCCACCAGTGATTCGGGCGGTGGCGAGCAGTACTTC. The encoded protein is CATSDSGGGEQYF.

The genes are TRBV2 and TRBJ1-4; no definite D call. CDR1 is SNHLY, CDR2 FYNNEI, per germline. The CDR3 is 14 residues long. With 7 bases removed from V and 7 bases from J, the gap between germline ends came to 16 bases. The CDR3 loop reads CASKMTDLVEKLFF. DNA of the CDR3: TGTGCCAGCAAAATGACGGATCTGGTTGAAAAACTGTTTTTT.

The genes are TRBV5-4 and TRBJ2-1; D remains unclear. The germline V gene encodes CDR1 SGHNT and CDR2 YYREEE (reference sequence). The CDR3 extends over 11 amino acids. V lost 2 bases and J 9 bases, leaving 6 bases between the germline ends. CDR3 nucleotides: TGTGCCAGCAGCTTAATAGGTGAGCAGTTCTTC. Translated: CASSLIGEQFF.

The CDR3 loop reads CASISGWQSSYEQYF. The CDR3 region has the DNA TGTGCCAGCATTTCGGGCTGGCAGAGCTCCTACGAGCAGTACTTC. The gene calls are TRBV2 and TRBJ2-7; D gene ambiguous. This CDR3 is built from 15 residues. Trimming took off 7 bases at V and 0 bases at J, with 16 bases between the two ends. Per germline, CDR1 SNHLY and CDR2 FYNNEI.

This chain connects TRBV18 to TRBJ1-1, with 7 nucleotides matching TRBD1. CDR1 and CDR2 (germline): KGHSH, LQKENI. The CDR3 contains 15 residues. V dropped 1 base and J dropped 6; count of bases not matched to a gene: 8. The CDR3 coding sequence is TGTGCCAGCTCACCACTCTACGACAGGGAAGCTGAAGCTTTCTTT. It yields the protein CASSPLYDREAEAFF.

The chain has TRBV5-1 and TRBJ2-6; D is unresolved. There are 14 residues in the CDR3. Trimming took 6 bases from V and 3 from J, leaving 10 bases between them. The V gene's germline CDR1 is SGHRS and CDR2 YFSETQ. DNA of the CDR3: TGCGCCAGCACTGCCCTAAGTGGGGCCAACGTCCTGACTTTC. As protein: CASTALSGANVLTF.

This sequence joins TRBV5-1 and TRBJ1-2; the match to TRBD1 covers 9 bases. The CDR3 has 14 amino acids. Germline V CDR1 and CDR2: SGHRS, YFSETQ. The V gene end was trimmed by 4 bases and the J gene end by 5 bases; junction bases not matched to a gene: 6. The CDR3 region is CASSDRTGEYGYTF. CDR3 coding DNA: TGCGCCAGCAGCGATCGGACAGGGGAATATGGCTACACCTTC.

This rearrangement joins TRBV19 to TRBJ2-5; 8 nucleotides align to TRBD2. Germline V lookup: CDR1 LNHDA, CDR2 SQIVND (reference sequence). This CDR3 is 16 amino acids long. After removal of 4 bases from V and 7 bases from J, the junction contained 14 bases not matched to a gene. The CDR3 spells CASSRAPGGDRWTQYF. The DNA for the CDR3 is TGTGCCAGTAGTAGGGCCCCGGGGGGGGATAGGTGGACCCAGTACTTC.

The gene calls are TRBV10-2 and TRBJ2-1; D is perhaps TRBD1 (6 bases). The germline gives CDR1 WSHSY, CDR2 SAAADI. V was clipped by 5 bases and J by 9 bases, with 8 bases between them. The CDR3 loop spans 11 amino acids. The CDR3 loop reads CASSKQGEQFF. The CDR3 coding sequence is TGCGCCAGCAGTAAACAGGGTGAGCAGTTCTTC.